The 11 T cell receptor beta chains below were found in one sample sequenced in a study of PD-L1 blockade in urothelial cancer (dated by TCRdb to 2016 to 2017). Libraries were built with the immunoSEQ multiplex PCR assay. TCRdb took over this immuneACCESS table, retaining in-frame rearrangements with V and J assigned. Such tables are incomplete; in checked studies, under half of the missing clones stem from an unresolved V gene, and the remainder is unexplained. The sample has tens of thousands of clones on record, more than 70% of them singletons. The ten largest clones capture approximately 1.5% of the sample. This sample's time point label indicates: peripheral blood 6 weeks after treatment start. The sample in question was PBMCs, obtained around atezolizumab (anti-PD-L1) treatment. Receptor source: a man aged 65 to 79 with urothelial cancer.

In regard to this clone: In the same sample, other DNA sequences code for this CDR3. The chain uses TRBV6-5 and TRBJ1-1; tentative D call: TRBD1 (5 bases). Germline CDR1 is MNHEY and CDR2 is SVGAGI. Trimming removed 4 bases at V and 4 bases at J, with 13 bases between. This CDR3 spans 14 amino acids. The CDR3 sequence is CASSSGQRTTEAFF. In nucleotides, the CDR3 is TGTGCCAGCAGTTCAGGGCAAAGGACCACTGAAGCTTTCTTT.

This chain connects TRBV18 to TRBJ2-1; weak D call: TRBD2 (5 bases). Deletions cut 3 bases from V and 9 bases from J, with 12 bases between. The CDR3 runs to 13 residues. The V gene's germline CDR1 is KGHSH and CDR2 LQKENI. The CDR3 region is CASSPEGRSEQFF. The CDR3 DNA reads TGTGCCAGCTCACCCGAGGGCCGGAGTGAGCAGTTCTTC.

This chain links TRBV19 with TRBJ2-2; D unresolved. There are 12 residues in the CDR3. CDR1 is LNHDA, CDR2 SQIVND, per germline (reference sequence). V was shortened by 3 bases and J by 5 bases, with 4 bases between the two germline ends. CDR3 bases: TGTGCCAGTAGTATCCGGACCGGGGAGCTGTTTTTT. As protein: CASSIRTGELFF. Complete variable domain (other parts from reference TRBV19 and TRBJ2-2): DGGITQSPKYLFRKEGQNVTLSCEQNLNHDAMYWYRQDPGQGLRLIYYSQIVNDFQKGDIAEGYSVSREKKESFPLTVTSAQKNPTAFYLCASSIRTGELFFGEGSRLTVL.

The V and J genes are TRBV19 and TRBJ2-7; D possibly corresponds to TRBD2 (6 bases). V was clipped by 3 bases and J by 2 bases, with 8 bases between them. The CDR3 is 13 amino acids. The germline CDR1 and CDR2 sequences are LNHDA and SQIVND (reference sequence). In DNA form, the CDR3 reads TGTGCCAGTAGTATTGCGGGACCCTACGAGCAGTACTTC. Protein: CASSIAGPYEQYF. Full variable domain (remainder filled in from reference TRBV19 and TRBJ2-7): DGGITQSPKYLFRKEGQNVTLSCEQNLNHDAMYWYRQDPGQGLRLIYYSQIVNDFQKGDIAEGYSVSREKKESFPLTVTSAQKNPTAFYLCASSIAGPYEQYFGPGTRLTVT.

This clone was observed a few times. CDR3 DNA sequence: TGTGCCACCAGCCATATCCGAGCTGGACTACGAGCTGAGACCCAGTACTTC. Residues: CATSHIRAGLRAETQYF. This chain connects TRBV15 to TRBJ2-5; weak D call: TRBD2 (6 bases). V shed 5 bases and J shed 5 bases, with 24 bases lying between them. The CDR3 consists of 17 residues. CDR1 LNHNV and CDR2 YYDKDF come from the germline V gene (reference sequence). Drawing the rest from reference TRBV15 and TRBJ2-5, the complete variable domain is DAMVIQNPRYQVTQFGKPVTLSCSQTLNHNVMYWYQQKSSQAPKLLFHYYDKDFNNEADTPDNFQSRRPNTSFCFLDIRSPGLGDTAMYLCATSHIRAGLRAETQYFGPGTRLLVL.

The chain uses TRBV30 and TRBJ1-1, with D perhaps TRBD1 (6 bases). The CDR3 has 11 amino acids. Trimming shortened V by 4 bases and J by 8 bases, and 11 bases separated the two germline ends. The germline CDR1 and CDR2 sequences are GTSNPN and SVGIG (reference sequence). This CDR3 reads CAWTGTLEAFF. The CDR3 coding sequence is TGTGCCTGGACCGGGACACTAGAAGCTTTCTTT.

The rearrangement joins TRBV27 to TRBJ1-2, with 9 positions matching TRBD1. CDR1 is MNHEY and CDR2 is SMNVEV in the germline V gene (reference sequence). V shed 5 bases, J shed 2 bases, and the junction held 6 bases outside the gene matches. The CDR3 length is 15 residues. The CDR3: CASSIFGTGNYGYTF. DNA for the CDR3: TGTGCCAGCAGTATCTTTGGGACAGGGAACTATGGCTACACCTTC.

CDR3 DNA sequence: TGTGCCAGCAGCTTATTCTCGGGGACGAACACCGGGGAGCTGTTTTTT. Its translation is CASSLFSGTNTGELFF. This chain links TRBV7-6 with TRBJ2-2; D is possibly TRBD2 (5 bases). This CDR3 contains 16 residues. Germline V gives CDR1 SGHVS, CDR2 FNYEAQ. Deletions cut 2 bases from V and 0 bases from J, with 10 bases between. The full variable domain, completed using reference TRBV7-6 and TRBJ2-2, is GAGVSQSPRYKVTKRGQDVALRCDPISGHVSLYWYRQALGQGPEFLTYFNYEAQQDKSGLPNDRFSAERPEGSISTLTIQRTEQRDSAMYRCASSLFSGTNTGELFFGEGSRLTVL.

The chain carries TRBV5-1 and TRBJ2-7, with D maybe TRBD1 (6 bases). The CDR3 length is 11 residues. Germline assignment: CDR1 SGHRS and CDR2 YFSETQ. Trimming left V 6 bases short and J 4 bases short, with 8 bases between. The chain's CDR3 is CASKGEYEQYF. CDR3 sequence (DNA): TGCGCCAGCAAGGGGGAGTACGAGCAGTACTTC.

The chain links TRBV14 to TRBJ1-2; no firm D call. With 0 bases removed from V and 1 base from J, the gap between germline ends came to 6 bases. The CDR3 has 14 residues. Germline V lookup: CDR1 SGHDN, CDR2 FVKESK. For the CDR3, the DNA is TGTGCCAGCAGCCAAGATTCGGTTAACTATGGCTACACCTTC. As protein: CASSQDSVNYGYTF. The variable domain in full, completed from reference TRBV14 and TRBJ1-2, reads EAGVTQFPSHSVIEKGQTVTLRCDPISGHDNLYWYRRVMGKEIKFLLHFVKESKQDESGMPNNRFLAERTGGTYSTLKVQPAELEDSGVYFCASSQDSVNYGYTFGSGTRLTVV.

The chain couples TRBV19 to TRBJ1-1; D is possibly TRBD1 (6 bases). This CDR3 is 14 amino acids long. Germline V gives CDR1 LNHDA, CDR2 SQIVND (reference sequence). The V gene lost 3 bases and the J gene lost 1 base, with 9 bases spanning the gap. In DNA, the CDR3 is TGTGCCAGTAGTATCGCAGGGGAGAACACTGAAGCTTTCTTT. It yields the protein CASSIAGENTEAFF.